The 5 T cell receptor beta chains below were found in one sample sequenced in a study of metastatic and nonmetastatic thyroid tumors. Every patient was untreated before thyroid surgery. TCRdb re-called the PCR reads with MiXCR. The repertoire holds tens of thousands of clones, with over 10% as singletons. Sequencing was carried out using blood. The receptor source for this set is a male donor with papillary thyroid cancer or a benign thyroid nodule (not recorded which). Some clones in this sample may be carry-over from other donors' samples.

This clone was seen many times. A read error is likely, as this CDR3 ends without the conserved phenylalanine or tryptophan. CDR3 region: CASSRPGASGSYEQYL. The CDR3 bases are TGTGCCAGCAGCCGCCCTGGGGCTAGCGGGAGTTACGAGCAGTACCTC. The rearrangement uses TRBV7-2 and TRBJ2-7; 10 positions agree with TRBD2. This CDR3 has 16 residues. The V and J ends lost 5 bases and 4 bases, in that order; junction bases with no gene match: 11. Per the germline V gene, CDR1 is SGHTA and CDR2 is FQGNSA.

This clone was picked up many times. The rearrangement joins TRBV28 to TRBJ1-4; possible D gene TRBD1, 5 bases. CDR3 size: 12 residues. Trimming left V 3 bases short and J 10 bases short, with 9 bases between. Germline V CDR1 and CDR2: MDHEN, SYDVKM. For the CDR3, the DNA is TGTGCCAGCAGTTTGGGGGGGTCAAAACTGTTTTTT. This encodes CASSLGGSKLFF.

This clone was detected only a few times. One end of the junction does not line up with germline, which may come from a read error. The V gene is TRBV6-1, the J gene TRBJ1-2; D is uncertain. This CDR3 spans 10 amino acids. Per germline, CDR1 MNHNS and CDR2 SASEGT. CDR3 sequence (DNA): TGTGCCAGCAGAGAAGATGGCTACACCTTC. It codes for CASREDGYTF.

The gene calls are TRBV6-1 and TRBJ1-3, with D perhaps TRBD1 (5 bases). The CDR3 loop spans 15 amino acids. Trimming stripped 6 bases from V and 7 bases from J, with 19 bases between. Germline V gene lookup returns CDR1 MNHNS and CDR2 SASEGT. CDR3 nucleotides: TGTGCCAGCAGAAGGGGCAGGTTTGAGAGGAACACCATATATTTT. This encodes CASRRGRFERNTIYF.

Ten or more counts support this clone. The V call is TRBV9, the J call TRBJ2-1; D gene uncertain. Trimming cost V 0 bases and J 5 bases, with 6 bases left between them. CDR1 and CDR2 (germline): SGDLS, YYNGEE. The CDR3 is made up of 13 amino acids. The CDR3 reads CASSVAPNNEQFF. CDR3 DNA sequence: TGTGCCAGCAGCGTAGCCCCTAACAATGAGCAGTTCTTC.